The 21 T cell receptor beta chains given below trace back to one sample, sequenced in a study of blood T cell repertoires in COVID-19. Here immunoSEQ multiplex PCR was the method, and the copy in TCRdb shows in-frame clones only, minus some. This table holds some 150,000 clones, approximately 80% found once. What was sequenced was peripheral blood. These receptors came from a human donor in a cohort sampled during active COVID-19.

The chain carries TRBV7-3 and TRBJ2-1; 8 bases match TRBD2. The J segment lost 10 bases and the V segment lost 5 bases, leaving 19 bases of the junction unmatched. Germline assignment: CDR1 SGHTA and CDR2 FQGTGA. The CDR3 spans 17 residues. This chain's CDR3 is CASSKDQAQRERGEQFF. CDR3 bases: TGTGCCAGCAGCAAAGACCAAGCCCAGCGGGAGAGAGGGGAGCAGTTCTTC.

This clone showed up just a few times. The chain joins TRBV4-1 to TRBJ1-2; weak D call: TRBD1 (5 bases). V was shortened by 2 bases and J by 2 bases, with 12 bases between the two germline ends. Germline values: CDR1 MGHRA, CDR2 YSYEKL. The CDR3 runs to 15 residues. The CDR3 spells CASSQRGRANYGYTF. Written as DNA, the CDR3 is TGCGCCAGCAGCCAAAGGGGCAGGGCAAACTATGGCTACACCTTC.

The rearrangement joins TRBV7-3 to TRBJ2-2; tentatively, D is TRBD2 (6 bases). The CDR3 covers 15 residues. The germline gives CDR1 SGHTA, CDR2 FQGTGA. V gave up 2 bases and J gave up 1 base, with 8 bases separating them. In DNA form, the CDR3 reads TGTGCCAGCAGCTTAGGAGGGCGGAACACCGGGGAGCTGTTTTTT. Its protein product is CASSLGGRNTGELFF.

The chain joins TRBV14 to TRBJ2-7; D is undetermined. V lost 4 bases and J 3 bases, leaving 7 bases between the germline ends. Germline CDR1 and CDR2: SGHDN and FVKESK. The CDR3 contains 12 residues. CDR3 nucleotides: TGTGCCAGCAGCCGTAACAACTACGAGCAGTACTTC. Amino acids: CASSRNNYEQYF.

This clone was counted a single time. The chain uses TRBV29-1 and TRBJ2-3; 8 nucleotides align to TRBD2. The germline CDR1 and CDR2 sequences are SQVTM and ANQGSEA. Trimming at V came to 3 bases and at J to 4 bases, leaving 3 bases not matched to a gene. This CDR3 has 13 amino acids. CDR3 region: CSVEVGGADTQYF. DNA for the CDR3: TGCAGCGTTGAGGTCGGGGGGGCAGATACGCAGTATTTT.

This clone was detected a few times. The CDR3 sequence: CASSEIGDNEQFF. For the CDR3, the DNA is TGTGCCAGCAGTGAAATCGGGGACAATGAGCAGTTCTTC. The chain employs TRBV2 and TRBJ2-1; D is perhaps TRBD2 (5 bases). Germline CDR1 and CDR2: SNHLY and FYNNEI. The CDR3 runs to 13 residues. Deletions cut 2 bases from V and 5 bases from J, with 7 bases between.

This sequence joins TRBV6-6 and TRBJ1-4, with 8 bases matching TRBD1. The CDR3 extends over 15 amino acids. Germline lookup yields CDR1 MNHNY and CDR2 SVGAGI (reference sequence). Germline trimming cut 6 bases from V and 5 bases from J; bases unmatched to any gene: 8. The CDR3 reads CASSSMGQENEKLFF. Written as DNA, the CDR3 is TGTGCCAGCAGCTCAATGGGACAGGAGAATGAAAAACTGTTTTTT.

The chain uses TRBV6-5 and TRBJ1-5; 7 bases fit TRBD1. CDR1 and CDR2 from the germline V gene are MNHEY and SVGAGI. The V and J ends lost 5 bases and 4 bases, in that order; junction bases with no gene match: 5. This CDR3 region has 14 residues. For the CDR3, the DNA is TGTGCCAGCAGTCTGACAGGGACGAATCAGCCCCAGCATTTT. It translates to CASSLTGTNQPQHF.

The chain combines TRBV5-1 with TRBJ2-5; 10 nucleotides line up with TRBD2. CDR1 SGHRS and CDR2 YFSETQ come from the germline V gene. The length of the CDR3 is 16 residues. V was clipped by 0 bases and J by 5 bases; unmatched bases: 7. The CDR3 here is CASSLDSSGGLETQYF. DNA for the CDR3: TGCGCCAGCAGCTTGGATAGTAGCGGGGGGTTGGAGACCCAGTACTTC.

The DNA of the CDR3 is TGTGCCAGCTCTCGACAGGGCACAGATACGCAGTATTTT. Translating gives CASSRQGTDTQYF. The chain recombines TRBV7-6 with TRBJ2-3; tentative D call: TRBD1 (6 bases). Trimming removed 8 bases from V and 1 base from J, with 10 bases in between. The germline gives CDR1 SGHVS, CDR2 FNYEAQ. CDR3 length: 13 residues.

V gene TRBV10-3 combines with J gene TRBJ2-1, with 10 positions matching TRBD2. The germline gives CDR1 ENHRY, CDR2 SYGVKD. The CDR3 has 16 residues. The V and J ends lost 11 bases and 8 bases, in that order; junction bases with no gene match: 18. In DNA form, the CDR3 reads TGTGCCGCGCTAGCGGGAGAGACTAACGGTGGTTATGAGCAGTTCTTC. It encodes CAALAGETNGGYEQFF.

The chain combines TRBV24-1 with TRBJ1-5; 7 bases align to TRBD1. The V and J ends lost 9 bases and 6 bases, in that order; junction bases with no gene match: 13. Germline values: CDR1 KGHDR, CDR2 SFDVKD. The CDR3 covers 15 residues. The CDR3 spells CATRPDRQGGQPQHF. Written as DNA, the CDR3 is TGTGCCACCCGCCCGGACCGTCAGGGGGGTCAGCCCCAGCATTTT.

V and J are TRBV5-8 and TRBJ1-4; D may be TRBD1 (5 bases). Trimming removed 2 bases from V and 1 base from J, with 18 bases in between. This CDR3 is built from 18 residues. Per the germline V gene, CDR1 is SGHTS and CDR2 is YDEGEE. CDR3 bases: TGTGCCAGCAGCTTTCGTCGAACGACAGCCCTAACTAATGAAAAACTGTTTTTT. Protein: CASSFRRTTALTNEKLFF.

J is TRBJ1-6 and V is TRBV6-1; D gene unclear. The CDR3 has 14 residues. V lost 2 bases and J lost 6, with 8 bases in between. Per the germline V gene, CDR1 is MNHNS and CDR2 is SASEGT. The CDR3 loop is CASSESWLNSPLHF. The CDR3, as DNA: TGTGCCAGCAGTGAATCTTGGCTTAATTCACCCCTCCACTTT.

The chain joins TRBV5-4 to TRBJ2-1; D may be TRBD2 (6 bases). CDR3 length: 16 amino acids. Germline V gene data show CDR1 as SGHNT and CDR2 as YYREEE (reference sequence). The V end lost 4 bases, the J end lost 0 bases, and 14 bases lay between the germline ends. The CDR3 here is CASSLELASSYNEQFF. The CDR3 DNA reads TGTGCCAGCAGCCTAGAACTAGCTAGCTCCTACAATGAGCAGTTCTTC.

This sequence joins TRBV19 and TRBJ2-2; 8 nucleotides agree with TRBD2. Germline CDR1 is LNHDA and CDR2 is SQIVND (reference sequence). The CDR3 has 15 amino acids. The J segment lost 5 bases and the V segment lost 3 bases, leaving 5 bases of the junction unmatched. This chain's CDR3 is CASSIPGRGTGELFF. The CDR3 DNA reads TGTGCCAGTAGTATCCCCGGGAGGGGGACCGGGGAGCTGTTTTTT.

The CDR3 nucleotides are TGTGCCACTAGAGGGGGACAAGTTAACCCCCTCCACTTT. Its protein is CATRGGQVNPLHF. The rearrangement uses TRBV6-5 and TRBJ1-6; D is possibly TRBD1 (6 bases). This CDR3 comprises 13 residues. Trimming left V 10 bases short and J 13 bases short, with 20 bases between. Germline-derived CDR1 and CDR2 are MNHEY and SVGAGI.

The chain recombines TRBV27 with TRBJ1-2; TRBD1 aligns across 7 bases. The CDR3 has 14 residues. Germline values: CDR1 MNHEY, CDR2 SMNVEV (reference sequence). The ends lost 3 bases at V and 3 bases at J; junction bases unmatched: 4. CDR3 sequence: CASSFRDRYYGYTF. In DNA form, the CDR3 reads TGTGCCAGCAGTTTCCGGGACAGATACTATGGCTACACCTTC.

The J gene is TRBJ2-3, the V gene TRBV11-2; D ambiguous. This CDR3 has 14 residues. Germline lookup yields CDR1 SGHAT and CDR2 FQNNGV. The V end lost 5 bases, the J end lost 0 bases, and 9 bases lay between the germline ends. CDR3 amino acids: CASSPSPSTDTQYF. CDR3 nucleotide sequence: TGTGCCAGCAGCCCTAGTCCTAGCACAGATACGCAGTATTTT.

The DNA for the CDR3 is TGTGCCAGTAGTATGCAGCGGGAGTCGAGCTCCTACAATGAGCAGTTCTTC. Amino acids: CASSMQRESSSYNEQFF. The rearrangement uses TRBV19 and TRBJ2-1; 8 bases line up with TRBD2. Germline loops: CDR1 LNHDA, CDR2 SQIVND (reference sequence). V lost 3 bases to trimming and J lost 0 bases; unmatched junction nucleotides: 7. The CDR3 sequence is 17 residues long.

The chain couples TRBV7-9 to TRBJ2-3, with 8 bases fitting TRBD1. In germline, CDR1 is SEHNR, CDR2 FQNEAQ (reference sequence). Germline trimming cut 4 bases from V and 0 bases from J; bases unmatched to any gene: 3. This CDR3 spans 15 amino acids. The CDR3 protein is CASSSRTGSTDTQYF. Written as DNA, the CDR3 is TGTGCCAGCAGCTCGAGGACAGGGAGCACAGATACGCAGTATTTT.